This T cell receptor beta chain was found in a study of blood T cell repertoires in COVID-19. Study in general: Some COVID-19 samples were acute and others convalescent; all came from the United States, Italy and Spain. PBMCs, B-cell-depleted T cells, or T cells provided the cDNA or gDNA that made up the material.

The length of the CDR3 is 13 residues. The ends lost 12 bases at V and 2 bases at J; junction bases unmatched: 8. The V gene's germline CDR1 is KGHDR and CDR2 SFDVKD. Authors' analysis steps: Nucleated cell number was recorded as an estimate derived from reference gene primer amplification. Libraries were prepared by immunoSEQ multiplex PCR; TCRdb keeps only in-frame clonotypes and omits some of them. That table is the source of V, J and clone size, and D and trimming were worked out from the DNA. The sample yields over 70,000 clones, less than 85% seen once. Sequenced: peripheral blood. The sequence was obtained from a man between 65 and 85 years old with active or convalescent COVID-19. The gene calls are TRBV24-1 and TRBJ2-5, with 7 bases lining up with TRBD1. CDR3 protein: CASSSGQQETQYF. The CDR3 DNA is TGTGCCTCATCCTCGGGACAGCAAGAGACCCAGTACTTC.